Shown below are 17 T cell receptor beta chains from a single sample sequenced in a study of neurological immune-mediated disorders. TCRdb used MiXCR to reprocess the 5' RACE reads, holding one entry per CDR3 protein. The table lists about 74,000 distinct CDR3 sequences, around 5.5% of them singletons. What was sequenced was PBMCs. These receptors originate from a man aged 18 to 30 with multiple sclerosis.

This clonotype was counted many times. The CDR3 region is CAIKTSGQGGQETQYF. The CDR3, as DNA: TGTGCCATCAAAACCTCGGGACAGGGGGGACAAGAGACCCAGTACTTC. The chain has TRBV10-3 and TRBJ2-5; 11 nucleotides agree with TRBD1. The V gene's germline CDR1 is ENHRY and CDR2 SYGVKD. The CDR3 spans 16 residues. Unmatched junction bases numbered 9, after V lost 7 bases and J lost 2 bases.

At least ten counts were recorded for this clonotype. As DNA, the CDR3 is TGTGCCAGCAGCCCAAGGGGTGCTAATGAGCAGTTCTTC. Its translation: CASSPRGANEQFF. The genes are TRBV7-2 and TRBJ2-1; D possibly corresponds to TRBD1 (5 bases). The germline V and J ends were trimmed by 5 bases and 7 bases, with 12 bases remaining between them. This CDR3 region has 13 residues. The germline gives CDR1 SGHTA, CDR2 FQGNSA.

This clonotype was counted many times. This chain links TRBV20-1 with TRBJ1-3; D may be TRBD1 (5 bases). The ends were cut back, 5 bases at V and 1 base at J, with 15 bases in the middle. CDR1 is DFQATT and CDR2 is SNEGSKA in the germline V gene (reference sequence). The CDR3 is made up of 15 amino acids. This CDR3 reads CSALGSRGSGNTIYF. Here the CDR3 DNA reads TGCAGTGCTCTAGGTTCACGGGGGTCTGGAAACACCATATATTTT.

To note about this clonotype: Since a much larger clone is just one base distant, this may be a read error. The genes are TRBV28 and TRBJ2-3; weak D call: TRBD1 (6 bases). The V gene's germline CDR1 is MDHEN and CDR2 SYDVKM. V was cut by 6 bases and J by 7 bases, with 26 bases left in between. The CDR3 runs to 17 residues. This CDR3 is CASSPPQGGRTRHTQYF. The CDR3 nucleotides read TGTGCCAGCAGCCCTCCACAAGGGGGTAGGACCCGCCATACGCAGTATTTT.

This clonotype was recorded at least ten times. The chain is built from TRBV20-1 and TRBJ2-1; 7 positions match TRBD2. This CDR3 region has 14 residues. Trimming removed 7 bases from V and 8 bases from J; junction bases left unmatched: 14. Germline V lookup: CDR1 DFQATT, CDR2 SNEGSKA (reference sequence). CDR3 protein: CSVIKSGASDEQFF. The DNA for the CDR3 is TGCAGTGTAATTAAGAGCGGGGCCTCGGATGAGCAGTTCTTC.

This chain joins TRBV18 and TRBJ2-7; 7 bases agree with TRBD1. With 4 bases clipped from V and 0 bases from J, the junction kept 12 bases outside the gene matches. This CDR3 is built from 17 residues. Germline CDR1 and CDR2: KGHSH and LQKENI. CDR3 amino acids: CASSLQGSPLFSYEQYF. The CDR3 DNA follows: TGTGCCAGCTCACTACAGGGGAGCCCCCTCTTCTCCTACGAGCAGTACTTC.

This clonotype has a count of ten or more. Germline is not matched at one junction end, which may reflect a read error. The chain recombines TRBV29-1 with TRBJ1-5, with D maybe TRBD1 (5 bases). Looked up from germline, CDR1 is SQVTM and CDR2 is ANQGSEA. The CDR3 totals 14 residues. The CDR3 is CSYEPGGAVQPQNF. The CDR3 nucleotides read TGCAGCTACGAGCCGGGGGGTGCAGTTCAGCCCCAGAATTTT. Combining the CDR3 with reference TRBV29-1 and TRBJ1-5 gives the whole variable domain SAVISQKPSRDICQRGTSLTIQCQVDSQVTMMFWYRQQPGQSLTLIATANQGSEATYESGFVIDKFPISRPNLTFSTLTVSNMSPEDSSIYLCSYEPGGAVQPQNFGDGTRLSIL.

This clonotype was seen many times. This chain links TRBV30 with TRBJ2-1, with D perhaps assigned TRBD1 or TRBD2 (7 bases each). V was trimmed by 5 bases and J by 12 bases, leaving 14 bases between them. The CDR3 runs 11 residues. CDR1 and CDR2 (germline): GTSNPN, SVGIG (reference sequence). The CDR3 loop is CAWGGGQTQFF. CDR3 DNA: TGTGCCTGGGGGGGGGGACAGACGCAGTTCTTC.

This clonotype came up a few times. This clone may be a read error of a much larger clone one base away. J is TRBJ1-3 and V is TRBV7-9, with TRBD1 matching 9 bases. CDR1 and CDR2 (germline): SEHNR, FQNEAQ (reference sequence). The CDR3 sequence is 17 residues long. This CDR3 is CASSLWDRVLSGKTIYF. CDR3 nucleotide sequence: TGTGCCAGCAGCTTATGGGACAGGGTACTCTCTGGAAAAACCATATATTTT.

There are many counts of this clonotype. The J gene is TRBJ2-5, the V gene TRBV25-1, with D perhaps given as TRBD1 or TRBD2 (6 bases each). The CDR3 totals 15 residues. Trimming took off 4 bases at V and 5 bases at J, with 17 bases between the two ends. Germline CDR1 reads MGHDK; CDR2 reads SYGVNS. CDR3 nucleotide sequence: TGTGCCAGCAGTGCTGTCGGGGGCTATGGTGAGACCCAGTACTTC. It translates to CASSAVGGYGETQYF.

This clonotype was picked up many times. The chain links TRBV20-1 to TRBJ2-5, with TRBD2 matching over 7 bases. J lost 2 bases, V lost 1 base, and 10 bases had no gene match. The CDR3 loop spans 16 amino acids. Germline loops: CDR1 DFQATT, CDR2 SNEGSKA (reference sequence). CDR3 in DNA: TGCAGTGCTAGAGCAATTGCGCGGGAGATGCAAGAGACCCAGTACTTC. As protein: CSARAIAREMQETQYF.

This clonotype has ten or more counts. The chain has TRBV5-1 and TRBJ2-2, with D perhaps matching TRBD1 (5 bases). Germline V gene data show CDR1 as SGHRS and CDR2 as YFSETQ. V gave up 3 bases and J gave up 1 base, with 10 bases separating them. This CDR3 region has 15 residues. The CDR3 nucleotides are TGCGCCAGCAGCTCGCGACAGCAGAACACCGGGGAGCTGTTTTTT. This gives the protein CASSSRQQNTGELFF.

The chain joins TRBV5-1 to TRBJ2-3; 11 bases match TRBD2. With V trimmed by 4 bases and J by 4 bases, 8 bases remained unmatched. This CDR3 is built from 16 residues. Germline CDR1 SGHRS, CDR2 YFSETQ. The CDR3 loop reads CASSPLAGGQPDTQYF. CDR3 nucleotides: TGCGCCAGCAGCCCCTTAGCGGGAGGGCAGCCAGATACGCAGTATTTT. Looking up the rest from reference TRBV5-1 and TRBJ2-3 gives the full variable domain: KAGVTQTPRYLIKTRGQQVTLSCSPISGHRSVSWYQQTPGQGLQFLFEYFSETQRNKGNFPGRFSGRQFSNSRSEMNVSTLELGDSALYLCASSPLAGGQPDTQYFGPGTRLTVL.

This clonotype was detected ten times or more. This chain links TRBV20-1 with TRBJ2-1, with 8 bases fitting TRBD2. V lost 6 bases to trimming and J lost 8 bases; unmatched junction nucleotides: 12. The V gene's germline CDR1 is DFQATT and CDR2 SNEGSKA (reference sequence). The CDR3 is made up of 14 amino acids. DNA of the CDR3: TGCAGTGCAAAGCGACTAGCGTTGGGCTATGAGCAGTTCTTC. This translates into CSAKRLALGYEQFF.

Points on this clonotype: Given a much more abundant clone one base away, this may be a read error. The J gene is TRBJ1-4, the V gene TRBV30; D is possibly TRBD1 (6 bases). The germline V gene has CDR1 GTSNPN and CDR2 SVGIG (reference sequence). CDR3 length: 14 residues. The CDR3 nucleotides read TGTGCCTGGAGTCAAGACAGGACCCGCGAAATACTGTTTTTT. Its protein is CAWSQDRTREILFF.

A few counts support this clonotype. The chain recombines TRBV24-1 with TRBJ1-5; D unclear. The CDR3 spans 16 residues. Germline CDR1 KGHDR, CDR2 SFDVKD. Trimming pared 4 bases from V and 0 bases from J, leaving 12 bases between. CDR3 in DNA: TGTGCCACCAGTGAAGCGGAACCTCATAGCAATCAGCCCCAGCATTTT. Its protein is CATSEAEPHSNQPQHF.

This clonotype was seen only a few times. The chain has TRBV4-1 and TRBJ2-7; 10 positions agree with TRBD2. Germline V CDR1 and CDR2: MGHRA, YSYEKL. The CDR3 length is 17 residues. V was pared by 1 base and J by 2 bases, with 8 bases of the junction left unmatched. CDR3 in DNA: TGCGCCAGCAGCCAAGTGTTTCTAGCGGGGGTGACCTACGAGCAGTACTTC. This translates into CASSQVFLAGVTYEQYF.